This T cell receptor (beta chain) came from a study of cytomegalovirus exposure and HLA in healthy donors. Across the whole study: Prior work identified around 120 million unique TCR beta sequences in roughly 180 million T cells. In an early release, HLA-typed donors contributed tens of millions of unique TCR sequences. Whole-study results and caveats: A later analysis found TCR association rates differed by HLA locus, highest for DRB1 and lowest for HLA-C.

Trimming cost V 4 bases and J 3 bases; bases outside gene matches: 12. The V gene's germline CDR1 is MGHDK and CDR2 SYGVNS. The CDR3 totals 18 residues. As for this clone: Its antigen is undetermined.

PCR employed 60 Vbeta and 13 Jbeta primers. Assay used: immunoSEQ multiplex PCR; TCRdb lists only in-frame clones, some missing. Seen here are roughly 120,000 clones, 76% observed once, and the top ten hold more than 1.5%. This TCR was sampled from a man aged 45 to 65 in good health and CMV-seronegative. The material sequenced was PBMCs. The chain employs TRBV25-1 and TRBJ2-1, with 10 bases lining up with TRBD1. The CDR3 spells CASSAQRGRDRGYNEQFF. The CDR3 DNA follows: TGTGCCAGCAGTGCCCAGAGGGGCCGGGACAGGGGCTACAATGAGCAGTTCTTC.